Listed here are 26 T cell receptor beta chains from one sample, sequenced in a study of T cell changes during pregnancy in multiple sclerosis. Using immunoSEQ multiplex PCR, the repertoire was profiled, and TCRdb retains in-frame clones only, with some absent. The repertoire consists of just under 60,000 clones, with nearly 95% occurring once and the leading ten covering under 0.95%. The sample here was peripheral blood, taken in the first trimester of pregnancy. The source is a female donor with multiple sclerosis, enrolled in a pregnancy study.

The chain combines TRBV7-9 with TRBJ2-2, with TRBD2 matching over 14 bases. Germline trimming cut 6 bases from V and 1 base from J; bases unmatched to any gene: 4. CDR1 and CDR2 from the germline V gene are SEHNR and FQNEAQ (reference sequence). The CDR3 has 17 residues. The chain's CDR3 is CASRAGTSGGNTGELFF. The CDR3 DNA sequence: TGTGCCAGCAGGGCCGGGACTAGCGGGGGGAACACCGGGGAGCTGTTTTTT. Combining the CDR3 with reference TRBV7-9 and TRBJ2-2 gives the whole variable domain DTGVSQNPRHKITKRGQNVTFRCDPISEHNRLYWYRQTLGQGPEFLTYFQNEAQLEKSRLLSDRFSAERPKGSFSTLEIQRTEQGDSAMYLCASRAGTSGGNTGELFFGEGSRLTVL.

This rearrangement joins TRBV7-2 to TRBJ1-6; D unclear. Between the trimmed V and J ends, which lost 1 base and 6 bases, there was a span of 13 bases. The CDR3 consists of 16 residues. CDR1 is SGHTA and CDR2 is FQGNSA in the germline V gene. The chain's CDR3 is CASSLGPEGFNSPLHF. In DNA form, the CDR3 reads TGTGCCAGCAGCTTAGGCCCAGAGGGTTTTAATTCACCCCTCCACTTT.

The chain recombines TRBV18 with TRBJ2-2; 12 nucleotides align to TRBD1. J was trimmed by 4 bases and V by 1 base; bases with no gene match: 4. CDR3 size: 17 residues. CDR1 is KGHSH and CDR2 is LQKENI in the germline V gene. CDR3 sequence reads: CASSPLGTGGFTGELFF. As DNA, the CDR3 is TGTGCCAGCTCACCACTAGGGACAGGGGGCTTCACCGGGGAGCTGTTTTTT.

The V gene is TRBV7-2, the J gene TRBJ2-5; 11 bases agree with TRBD2. Germline CDR1 SGHTA, CDR2 FQGNSA. The CDR3 consists of 15 residues. The V gene end was trimmed by 7 bases and the J gene end by 5 bases; junction bases not matched to a gene: 9. The CDR3 here is CASMIAGGPGETQYF. In nucleotides, the CDR3 is TGTGCCAGCATGATAGCGGGGGGGCCGGGTGAGACCCAGTACTTC.

The chain employs TRBV7-9 and TRBJ1-6, with D unresolved. Trimming took 5 bases from V and 3 from J, leaving 11 bases between them. CDR3 length: 15 amino acids. The germline V gene has CDR1 SEHNR and CDR2 FQNEAQ (reference sequence). The CDR3 sequence is CASSPGPDYNSPLHF. The DNA for the CDR3 is TGTGCCAGCAGCCCCGGTCCCGACTATAATTCACCCCTCCACTTT.

V usage is TRBV27 and J usage is TRBJ1-6, with TRBD1 matching 7 bases. Germline CDR1 and CDR2: MNHEY and SMNVEV (reference sequence). This CDR3 spans 15 amino acids. With 3 bases clipped from V and 9 bases from J, the junction kept 8 bases outside the gene matches. The DNA of the CDR3 is TGTGCCAGCAGTTTTGAGGGGGCGAGGACTTCACCCCTCCACTTT. This codes for CASSFEGARTSPLHF.

This chain uses TRBV9 with TRBJ2-1; a weak D match, TRBD1 (5 bases). The V gene lost 5 bases and the J gene lost 9 bases, with 24 bases spanning the gap. CDR1 is SGDLS, CDR2 YYNGEE, per germline. The CDR3 is made up of 16 amino acids. Written as DNA, the CDR3 is TGTGCCAGCAGGCAAGGGGTCCGGGCCGTGGATGGTGAGCAGTTCTTC. Translating gives CASRQGVRAVDGEQFF.

The rearrangement links TRBV6-5 to TRBJ2-5, with a tentative D call TRBD2 (7 bases). Trimming left V 6 bases short and J 7 bases short, with 21 bases between. The germline V gene encodes CDR1 MNHEY and CDR2 SVGAGI. The CDR3 contains 15 residues. The CDR3 DNA is TGTGCCAGCAGGGGGGCTAGCGGCCGTGAAGGGACCCAGTACTTC. Its translation is CASRGASGREGTQYF.

This clone has just a few counts. J is TRBJ2-2 and V is TRBV2; 8 nucleotides agree with TRBD2. The CDR3 runs 16 residues. The J segment lost 1 base and the V segment lost 3 bases, leaving 4 bases of the junction unmatched. CDR1 SNHLY and CDR2 FYNNEI come from the germline V gene. The DNA for the CDR3 is TGTGCCAGCAGTGAGTCCCTAGCGGGGAACACCGGGGAGCTGTTTTTT. Encoded protein: CASSESLAGNTGELFF.

The V and J genes are TRBV7-2 and TRBJ2-5; 9 bases are shared with TRBD1. From germline, CDR1 is SGHTA and CDR2 FQGNSA. The CDR3 has 15 amino acids. V shed 5 bases and J 5 bases; nucleotides not matched to a gene: 9. CDR3 nucleotides: TGTGCCAGCAGCCTGGGGACAGGGATGGGGGAGACCCAGTACTTC. Residues: CASSLGTGMGETQYF. The variable domain in full, completed from reference TRBV7-2 and TRBJ2-5, reads GAGVSQSPSNKVTEKGKDVELRCDPISGHTALYWYRQSLGQGLEFLIYFQGNSAPDKSGLPSDRFSAERTGGSVSTLTIQRTQQEDSAVYLCASSLGTGMGETQYFGPGTRLLVL.

The chain is built from TRBV7-2 and TRBJ2-1; a possible D gene is TRBD2 (5 bases). V lost 1 base and J lost 10, with 11 bases in between. The CDR3 contains 13 residues. CDR1 and CDR2 from the germline V gene are SGHTA and FQGNSA. This CDR3 is CASSLVRLAEQFF. Written as DNA, the CDR3 is TGTGCCAGCAGCTTAGTTCGGCTAGCCGAGCAGTTCTTC.

The chain employs TRBV4-3 and TRBJ1-1, with no clear D. The length of the CDR3 is 14 residues. V shed 0 bases and J shed 0 bases, with 5 bases lying between them. Germline V gives CDR1 LGHNA, CDR2 YSLEER. The CDR3 sequence is CASSQDRLNTEAFF. The DNA of the CDR3 is TGCGCCAGCAGCCAAGACAGATTGAACACTGAAGCTTTCTTT.

The chain couples TRBV5-4 to TRBJ1-1, with TRBD1 as a possible D gene (6 bases). CDR1 is SGHNT and CDR2 is YYREEE in the germline V gene (reference sequence). The V and J ends lost 4 bases and 1 base respectively, with 14 bases between them. The CDR3 runs to 15 residues. CDR3 DNA sequence: TGTGCCAGCAGCCCGATACAGGGCCCGAACACTGAAGCTTTCTTT. It translates to CASSPIQGPNTEAFF.

J is TRBJ2-1 and V is TRBV2, with D possibly matching TRBD1 (5 bases). V was trimmed by 6 bases and J by 9 bases, leaving 9 bases between them. The CDR3 spans 11 residues. Germline V lookup: CDR1 SNHLY, CDR2 FYNNEI. The CDR3 DNA reads TGTGCCAGCAGCTGGGGCCCTGAGCAGTTCTTC. Its protein product is CASSWGPEQFF.

This chain joins TRBV9 and TRBJ2-1; TRBD2 aligns across 9 bases. CDR1 is SGDLS and CDR2 is YYNGEE in the germline V gene. This CDR3 is 16 amino acids long. Trimming cost V 0 bases and J 9 bases; bases outside gene matches: 10. In DNA, the CDR3 is TGTGCCAGCAGCGTAGGAAGCGGGGGGACTTCCTCTGAGCAGTTCTTC. Encoded protein: CASSVGSGGTSSEQFF.

J is TRBJ1-1 and V is TRBV5-1; 10 nucleotides align to TRBD1. The CDR3 spans 14 residues. The ends lost 4 bases at V and 9 bases at J; junction bases unmatched: 9. Per germline, CDR1 SGHRS and CDR2 YFSETQ. CDR3 protein: CASSVAGTGDQAFF. The CDR3, as DNA: TGCGCCAGCAGCGTAGCGGGGACAGGGGATCAAGCTTTCTTT.

CDR3 loop: CASSLRQVQETQYF. CDR3 DNA: TGTGCCAGCAGCTTGCGGCAGGTCCAAGAGACCCAGTACTTC. V gene TRBV5-6 combines with J gene TRBJ2-5; D is unresolved. This CDR3 region has 14 residues. V lost 1 base and J lost 1, with 8 bases in between. Germline V lookup: CDR1 SGHDT, CDR2 YYEEEE. The whole variable domain, filled in from reference TRBV5-6 and TRBJ2-5, reads DAGVTQSPTHLIKTRGQQVTLRCSPKSGHDTVSWYQQALGQGPQFIFQYYEEEERQRGNFPDRFSGHQFPNYSSELNVNALLLGDSALYLCASSLRQVQETQYFGPGTRLLVL.

The gene calls are TRBV4-2 and TRBJ2-7, with D possibly TRBD2 on 7 matching bases. Per the germline V gene, CDR1 is LGHNA and CDR2 is YNFKEQ. Deletions cut 0 bases from V and 6 bases from J, with 15 bases between. CDR3 size: 15 residues. The CDR3 reads CASSQEEGGAVEQYF. CDR3 coding DNA: TGTGCCAGCAGCCAAGAGGAAGGGGGGGCTGTCGAGCAGTACTTC.

V usage is TRBV5-5 and J usage is TRBJ1-2; TRBD1 agrees at 9 bases. V lost 4 bases to trimming and J lost 5 bases; unmatched junction nucleotides: 3. The CDR3 is 13 residues long. Germline assignment: CDR1 SGHKS and CDR2 YYEKEE (reference sequence). As DNA, the CDR3 is TGTGCCAGCAGCGGGACAGGGCTTTATGGCTACACCTTC. It specifies CASSGTGLYGYTF.

The chain couples TRBV30 to TRBJ2-4, with a possible D match to TRBD2 (5 bases). CDR3 length: 17 residues. V was shortened by 0 bases and J by 0 bases, with 15 bases between the two germline ends. Looked up from germline, CDR1 is GTSNPN and CDR2 is SVGIG (reference sequence). CDR3 sequence: CAWSVFEGLLAKNIQYF. DNA for the CDR3: TGTGCCTGGAGTGTCTTCGAGGGCCTCCTAGCCAAAAACATTCAGTACTTC.

The genes are TRBV10-3 and TRBJ2-1; 10 bases match TRBD2. CDR3 size: 16 residues. Germline CDR1 ENHRY, CDR2 SYGVKD. V was clipped by 9 bases and J by 7 bases; unmatched bases: 15. The CDR3 DNA follows: TGTGCCATTTCGAGCGGACTAGCGGTTTCTGAGAATGAGCAGTTCTTC. Protein: CAISSGLAVSENEQFF.

In its sample, this clone was seen once. The genes are TRBV5-4 and TRBJ2-1; 9 nucleotides line up with TRBD1. The CDR3 has 15 amino acids. CDR1 is SGHNT, CDR2 YYREEE, per germline (reference sequence). V lost 4 bases and J lost 5; bases outside the gene matches: 7. In DNA, the CDR3 is TGTGCCAGCAGCGTGGGTCACAGGGGGCACAATGAGCAGTTCTTC. It specifies CASSVGHRGHNEQFF. The variable domain in full, completed from reference TRBV5-4 and TRBJ2-1, reads ETGVTQSPTHLIKTRGQQVTLRCSSQSGHNTVSWYQQALGQGPQFIFQYYREEENGRGNFPPRFSGLQFPNYSSELNVNALELDDSALYLCASSVGHRGHNEQFFGPGTRLTVL.

The chain links TRBV7-9 to TRBJ2-5, with 7 bases identical to TRBD1. CDR3 size: 14 residues. Trimming removed 5 bases from V and 1 base from J; junction bases left unmatched: 4. Germline CDR1 and CDR2: SEHNR and FQNEAQ (reference sequence). CDR3 bases: TGTGCCAGCAGCAGGGGACAGCCCCAAGAGACCCAGTACTTC. Protein sequence: CASSRGQPQETQYF.

The V call is TRBV14, the J call TRBJ2-3, with a possible D match to TRBD2 (6 bases). Trimming pared 7 bases from V and 1 base from J, leaving 12 bases between. The CDR3 spans 14 residues. Looked up from germline, CDR1 is SGHDN and CDR2 is FVKESK. CDR3 in DNA: TGTGCCAGCAACCCAGGAGGGGGCACAGATACGCAGTATTTT. It codes for CASNPGGGTDTQYF.

The J gene is TRBJ1-2, the V gene TRBV25-1; D is possibly TRBD1 (5 bases). This CDR3 comprises 16 residues. The V end was cut by 0 bases, the J end by 2 bases, with 13 bases between. CDR1 and CDR2 from the germline V gene are MGHDK and SYGVNS. The CDR3 coding sequence is TGTGCCAGCAGTGAATACGGGGGGATTGACAACTATGGCTACACCTTC. Translation gives CASSEYGGIDNYGYTF.

This chain connects TRBV5-4 to TRBJ2-2; 7 nucleotides match TRBD2. The germline V gene encodes CDR1 SGHNT and CDR2 YYREEE (reference sequence). CDR3 length: 17 residues. The junction had 11 bases not matched to a gene; V was cut back by 4 bases and J by 2 bases. CDR3 nucleotide sequence: TGTGCCAGCAGCCCTCTGAAGGGACTACATAACACCGGGGAGCTGTTTTTT. Translation gives CASSPLKGLHNTGELFF.